This entry lists 25 T cell receptor beta chains sequenced from one sample in a study of blood T cell repertoires in COVID-19. TCRdb keeps only in-frame clones here, not all; method: immunoSEQ multiplex PCR. The sample has 100,000 to 150,000 clones; approximately 74% are singletons. Sequenced: peripheral blood. The receptors shown here come from a man aged 60 to 75 with acute or convalescent COVID-19.

The gene calls are TRBV5-1 and TRBJ1-1; a possible D gene is TRBD1 (6 bases). Trimming cost V 4 bases and J 5 bases, with 15 bases left between them. Germline lookup yields CDR1 SGHRS and CDR2 YFSETQ. The CDR3 loop spans 14 amino acids. CDR3 nucleotide sequence: TGCGCCAGCAGCGAACAGGGCCCGGGGACTGAAGCTTTCTTT. It codes for CASSEQGPGTEAFF.

The chain combines TRBV7-9 with TRBJ1-2; no reliable D call. CDR1 SEHNR and CDR2 FQNEAQ come from the germline V gene (reference sequence). This CDR3 has 13 residues. Trimming pared 6 bases from V and 8 bases from J, leaving 16 bases between. CDR3 nucleotide sequence: TGTGCCAGCAGTACGGGGTATCTTGAGGGCTACACCTTC. Its protein is CASSTGYLEGYTF.

J is TRBJ1-6 and V is TRBV7-8; 7 bases match TRBD1. Germline CDR1 is SGHVS and CDR2 is FQNEAQ. Germline trimming cut 2 bases from V and 6 bases from J; bases unmatched to any gene: 7. The CDR3 is made up of 16 amino acids. The DNA for the CDR3 is TGTGCCAGCAGCTTATTTGACGCAGGGGGTAATTCACCCCTCCACTTT. Its translation is CASSLFDAGGNSPLHF. The full variable domain, rest sourced from reference TRBV7-8 and TRBJ1-6, is GAGVSQSPRYKVAKRGQDVALRCDPISGHVSLFWYQQALGQGPEFLTYFQNEAQLDKSGLPSDRFFAERPEGSVSTLKIQRTQQEDSAVYLCASSLFDAGGNSPLHFGNGTRLTVT.

V gene TRBV5-8 combines with J gene TRBJ1-4; 9 positions agree with TRBD1. The CDR3 extends over 14 amino acids. CDR1 is SGHTS, CDR2 YDEGEE, per germline. Trimming at V came to 5 bases and at J to 7 bases, leaving 6 bases not matched to a gene. The DNA for the CDR3 is TGTGCCAGCAGTTCGGACAGGGGAGGTGAAAAACTGTTTTTT. It is translated as CASSSDRGGEKLFF.

The sample holds a few counts of this clone. The chain employs TRBV25-1 and TRBJ2-7, with 7 bases fitting TRBD2. CDR1 and CDR2 from the germline V gene are MGHDK and SYGVNS. Trimming took 6 bases from V and 3 from J; bases not matched to a gene: 8. This CDR3 is 14 amino acids long. This CDR3 reads CASRGGGRGYEQYF. The CDR3 nucleotides read TGTGCCAGCAGAGGCGGGGGTCGAGGCTACGAGCAGTACTTC.

The chain links TRBV19 to TRBJ2-2; 7 positions agree with TRBD2. The V gene end was trimmed by 5 bases and the J gene end by 6 bases; junction bases not matched to a gene: 6. CDR1 and CDR2 (germline): LNHDA, SQIVND (reference sequence). The CDR3 length is 14 residues. The CDR3 sequence: CASSGRETSGELFF. The CDR3 DNA reads as TGTGCCAGTAGTGGGAGGGAAACATCCGGGGAGCTGTTTTTT.

This chain uses TRBV21-1 with TRBJ1-5; no check of the table's D call, TRBD1, against the DNA was made. TRBV21-1 has pseudogene status. The length of the CDR3 is 15 residues. CDR3: CASSKGTGGNQPQHF. In nucleotides, the CDR3 is TGTGCCAGCAGCAAGGGGACAGGGGGCAATCAGCCCCAGCATTTT.

V and J are TRBV7-6 and TRBJ2-1; 12 nucleotides match TRBD2. This CDR3 is built from 13 residues. The V gene end was trimmed by 6 bases and the J gene end by 12 bases; junction bases not matched to a gene: 6. In germline, CDR1 is SGHVS, CDR2 FNYEAQ. The chain's CDR3 is CASRQTSGSPQFF. CDR3 sequence (DNA): TGTGCCAGCAGACAGACTAGCGGGAGCCCGCAGTTCTTC.

The rearrangement links TRBV2 to TRBJ2-1, with a tentative D call TRBD2 (6 bases). CDR3 length equals 16 residues. V dropped 4 bases and J dropped 1 base, with 14 bases sitting between them. Germline V gives CDR1 SNHLY, CDR2 FYNNEI. Here the CDR3 DNA reads TGTGCCAGCAGTGCTTGGTCCGGGAGATCCTACAATGAGCAGTTCTTC. The encoded protein is CASSAWSGRSYNEQFF.

The chain uses TRBV9 and TRBJ1-2; D possibly corresponds to TRBD1 (5 bases). CDR3 size: 14 residues. CDR1 SGDLS and CDR2 YYNGEE come from the germline V gene. Trimming removed 3 bases at V and 7 bases at J, with 16 bases between. DNA for the CDR3: TGTGCCAGCAGCGGCCAGGGTGGCTACGGTGGCTACACCTTC. It yields the protein CASSGQGGYGGYTF.

The chain joins TRBV6-1 to TRBJ1-2; weak D call: TRBD1 (5 bases). V was cut by 1 base and J by 7 bases, with 10 bases left in between. CDR3 size: 13 residues. Germline CDR1 and CDR2: MNHNS and SASEGT. The CDR3 reads CASSEDRGGGYTF. Here the CDR3 DNA reads TGTGCCAGCAGTGAAGATCGGGGGGGTGGCTACACCTTC.

The chain links TRBV11-1 to TRBJ2-7; D possibly corresponds to TRBD1 (6 bases). There are 14 residues in the CDR3. Germline V gene lookup returns CDR1 SGHAT and CDR2 FQDESV (reference sequence). V was shortened by 5 bases and J by 2 bases, with 13 bases between the two germline ends. The CDR3 here is CASSPVGTPYEQYF. CDR3 nucleotide sequence: TGTGCCAGCAGCCCGGTGGGGACACCCTACGAGCAGTACTTC.

The chain uses TRBV18 and TRBJ2-7; D possibly corresponds to TRBD2 (5 bases). Germline CDR1 KGHSH, CDR2 LQKENI. Trimming removed 6 bases at V and 7 bases at J, with 16 bases between. The CDR3 sequence is 13 residues long. The CDR3 loop reads CASSFTRGLEQYF. The DNA of the CDR3 is TGTGCCAGCTCTTTTACACGAGGGTTGGAGCAGTACTTC.

The chain links TRBV6-6 to TRBJ1-4; no clear D. The V gene lost 3 bases and the J gene lost 1 base, with 9 bases spanning the gap. In germline, CDR1 is MNHNY, CDR2 SVGAGI (reference sequence). The CDR3 has 15 amino acids. The CDR3 nucleotides read TGTGCCAGCAGTTATTTAGAGGGAACTAATGAAAAACTGTTTTTT. Translating gives CASSYLEGTNEKLFF.

The sample holds one count of this clone. A clone one base away is much larger, so this may be a read error. Other DNA sequences in the sample encode the same CDR3. V gene TRBV7-9 combines with J gene TRBJ2-3; 10 nucleotides align to TRBD2. The V and J ends lost 1 base and 2 bases, in that order; junction bases with no gene match: 6. Germline CDR1 and CDR2: SEHNR and FQNEAQ (reference sequence). The CDR3 has 17 amino acids. This chain's CDR3 is CASSLGVAGGLTDTQYF. CDR3 in DNA: TGTGCCAGCAGCTTAGGGGTAGCGGGAGGCCTCACAGATACGCAGTATTTT.

This chain uses TRBV9 with TRBJ1-6; 7 bases agree with TRBD1. CDR3 length equals 14 residues. The V gene's germline CDR1 is SGDLS and CDR2 YYNGEE. The ends lost 3 bases at V and 5 bases at J; junction bases unmatched: 2. CDR3 nucleotides: TGTGCCAGCAGCGCCACAGGGGATAATTCACCCCTCCACTTT. This gives the protein CASSATGDNSPLHF. Based on the CDR3 plus reference TRBV9 and TRBJ1-6, the full variable domain is DSGVTQTPKHLITATGQRVTLRCSPRSGDLSVYWYQQSLDQGLQFLIQYYNGEERAKGNILERFSAQQFPDLHSELNLSSLELGDSALYFCASSATGDNSPLHFGNGTRLTVT.

This clone was seen a few times. The chain uses TRBV5-4 and TRBJ2-1; 10 bases match TRBD1. The junction had 8 bases not matched to a gene; V was cut back by 2 bases and J by 9 bases. The CDR3 has 15 amino acids. Germline CDR1 is SGHNT and CDR2 is YYREEE (reference sequence). This chain's CDR3 is CASSLRTGGPGEQFF. The CDR3 region has the DNA TGTGCCAGCAGCTTAAGGACAGGGGGACCCGGTGAGCAGTTCTTC. The variable domain in full, completed from reference TRBV5-4 and TRBJ2-1, reads ETGVTQSPTHLIKTRGQQVTLRCSSQSGHNTVSWYQQALGQGPQFIFQYYREEENGRGNFPPRFSGLQFPNYSSELNVNALELDDSALYLCASSLRTGGPGEQFFGPGTRLTVL.

This sequence joins TRBV2 and TRBJ2-1; perhaps TRBD1 as D (7 bases). The CDR3 length is 15 residues. Germline CDR1 reads SNHLY; CDR2 reads FYNNEI. Deletions cut 7 bases from V and 5 bases from J, with 18 bases between. The CDR3 coding sequence is TGTGCCAGCATAGGCGGGACAGCAGCCGACAATGAGCAGTTCTTC. Protein sequence: CASIGGTAADNEQFF.

This clone was seen more than once but under ten times. This chain joins TRBV7-9 and TRBJ2-3; 8 positions agree with TRBD2. The CDR3 has 16 amino acids. The germline V gene encodes CDR1 SEHNR and CDR2 FQNEAQ (reference sequence). J gave up 8 bases and V 7 bases, and 17 bases lay outside the gene matches. The chain's CDR3 is CASITGFAGGSSTQYF. In DNA form, the CDR3 reads TGTGCCAGCATCACCGGGTTTGCGGGAGGCTCTAGTACGCAGTATTTT.

The V gene is TRBV19, the J gene TRBJ2-3, with 9 bases identical to TRBD1. Germline loops: CDR1 LNHDA, CDR2 SQIVND (reference sequence). CDR3 size: 14 residues. The J segment lost 1 base and the V segment lost 7 bases, leaving 3 bases of the junction unmatched. CDR3 coding DNA: TGTGCCAGTAAAGACAGGGGGGGCACAGATACGCAGTATTTT. Protein product: CASKDRGGTDTQYF. Full variable domain (outside the CDR3, taken from reference TRBV19 and TRBJ2-3): DGGITQSPKYLFRKEGQNVTLSCEQNLNHDAMYWYRQDPGQGLRLIYYSQIVNDFQKGDIAEGYSVSREKKESFPLTVTSAQKNPTAFYLCASKDRGGTDTQYFGPGTRLTVL.

This clone has only one observation. The sample contains more than one DNA sequence encoding this CDR3. This sequence joins TRBV9 and TRBJ1-3; TRBD1 aligns across 7 bases. The CDR3 spans 15 residues. Per germline, CDR1 SGDLS and CDR2 YYNGEE. With 2 bases clipped from V and 0 bases from J, the junction kept 2 bases outside the gene matches. CDR3 amino acids: CASSVGQSSGNTIYF. The DNA of the CDR3 is TGTGCCAGCAGCGTGGGACAGAGCTCTGGAAACACCATATATTTT. Based on the CDR3 plus reference TRBV9 and TRBJ1-3, the full variable domain is DSGVTQTPKHLITATGQRVTLRCSPRSGDLSVYWYQQSLDQGLQFLIQYYNGEERAKGNILERFSAQQFPDLHSELNLSSLELGDSALYFCASSVGQSSGNTIYFGEGSWLTVV.

This sequence joins TRBV7-8 and TRBJ2-1; TRBD2 matches at 9 bases. V dropped 6 bases and J dropped 4; count of bases not matched to a gene: 7. Per germline, CDR1 SGHVS and CDR2 FQNEAQ. The CDR3 length is 15 residues. The CDR3 region is CASRPSGDFYNEQFF. CDR3 in DNA: TGTGCCAGCAGACCTAGCGGGGACTTTTACAATGAGCAGTTCTTC.

The V call is TRBV11-2, the J call TRBJ1-1; unclear D gene. The V gene lost 5 bases and the J gene lost 5 bases, with 12 bases spanning the gap. The CDR3 sequence is 13 residues long. Germline V gene sequence: CDR1 SGHAT, CDR2 FQNNGV. The CDR3 spells CASSRLRGTEAFF. DNA of the CDR3: TGTGCCAGCAGCCGCCTAAGAGGGACTGAAGCTTTCTTT.

V is TRBV5-1 and J is TRBJ2-7, with D possibly TRBD2 on 5 matching bases. V was cut by 0 bases and J by 5 bases, with 15 bases left in between. CDR3 size: 15 residues. The germline gives CDR1 SGHRS, CDR2 YFSETQ. In nucleotides, the CDR3 is TGCGCCAGCAGCTTGGCCGGACTGTTGGTCCACGAGCAGTACTTC. Protein product: CASSLAGLLVHEQYF.

V and J are TRBV9 and TRBJ1-6, with D maybe TRBD1 (5 bases). V was trimmed by 0 bases and J by 9 bases, leaving 10 bases between them. This CDR3 has 14 amino acids. Germline loops: CDR1 SGDLS, CDR2 YYNGEE. Here the CDR3 DNA reads TGTGCCAGCAGCGTAGTGGGGCAGGGTTCACCCCTCCACTTT. It translates to CASSVVGQGSPLHF.